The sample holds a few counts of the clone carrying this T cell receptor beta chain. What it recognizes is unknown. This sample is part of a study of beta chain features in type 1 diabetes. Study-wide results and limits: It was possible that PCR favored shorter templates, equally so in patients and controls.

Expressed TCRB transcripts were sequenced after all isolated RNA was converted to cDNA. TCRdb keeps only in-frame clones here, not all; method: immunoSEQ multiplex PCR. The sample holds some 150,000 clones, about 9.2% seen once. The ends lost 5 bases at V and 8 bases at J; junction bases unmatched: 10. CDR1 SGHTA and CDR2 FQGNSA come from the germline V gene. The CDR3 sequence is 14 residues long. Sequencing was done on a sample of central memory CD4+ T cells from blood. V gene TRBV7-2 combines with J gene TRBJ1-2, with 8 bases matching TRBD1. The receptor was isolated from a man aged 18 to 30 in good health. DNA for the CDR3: TGTGCCAGCAGCCCCAGACAGGGGAAGAGGGGCTACACCTTC. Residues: CASSPRQGKRGYTF. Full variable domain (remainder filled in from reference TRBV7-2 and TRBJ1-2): GAGVSQSPSNKVTEKGKDVELRCDPISGHTALYWYRQSLGQGLEFLIYFQGNSAPDKSGLPSDRFSAERTGGSVSTLTIQRTQQEDSAVYLCASSPRQGKRGYTFGSGTRLTVV.